Here is one T cell receptor beta chain with its context. Its specificity is unknown. The identical CDR3 is also encoded by other nucleotide sequences in the sample. This CDR3 has 14 amino acids. V lost 0 bases, J lost 3 bases, and 1 base stayed unmatched. Per germline, CDR1 MNHEY and CDR2 SVGAGI. The data are from a study of shared clonotypes between healthy human individuals. Study background: Each donor contributed plates that comprised three CD4 naive, three CD4 memory, two CD8 naive and one CD8 memory.

General study points: Only blood was sampled; tissue repertoires likely differ.

Positively selected for CCR7, the CD45RO-negative cells used as naive CD8 cells excluded terminally differentiated effector memory CD45RA+ cells. The assay was immunoSEQ multiplex PCR, and TCRdb's table has in-frame clones only and misses some. This table holds 1.5 million to 2.5 million clones, approximately 94% found once. This rearrangement joins TRBV6-5 to TRBJ2-7; 8 nucleotides align to TRBD1. Sequenced: naive CD8+ T cells sorted from blood. The sequence was obtained from a man younger than 35 in good health. CDR3 in amino acids: CASSYSQGDYEQYF. In DNA form, the CDR3 reads TGTGCCAGCAGTTACTCACAGGGGGACTACGAGCAGTACTTC.